Shown below are 12 T cell receptor beta chains from a single sample sequenced in a study of control samples from healthy donors and cancer patients. Sequenced by immunoSEQ multiplex PCR; TCRdb stores in-frame clones only, minus some. The table has approximately 82,000 clones, roughly 93% seen once; the top ten hold about 5%. Sequenced: blood. All receptors derive from a young woman in good health.

V is TRBV27 and J is TRBJ2-7, with 7 bases lining up with TRBD2. The junction had 2 bases not matched to a gene; V was cut back by 6 bases and J by 0 bases. This CDR3 is built from 13 residues. Per germline, CDR1 MNHEY and CDR2 SMNVEV (reference sequence). CDR3: CASRRDYSYEQYF. DNA of the CDR3: TGTGCCAGCAGGAGGGACTACTCCTACGAGCAGTACTTC.

The gene calls are TRBV7-9 and TRBJ2-2, with D unclear. The CDR3 has 16 amino acids. The germline V gene has CDR1 SEHNR and CDR2 FQNEAQ (reference sequence). Trimming took 4 bases from V and 0 from J, leaving 12 bases between them. In DNA form, the CDR3 reads TGTGCCAGCAGCTCGGTGGCACAGCCGAACACCGGGGAGCTGTTTTTT. It yields the protein CASSSVAQPNTGELFF.

The chain recombines TRBV5-3 with TRBJ1-1; D possibly corresponds to TRBD1 (6 bases). TRBV5-3 is given ORF status, its function remaining uncertain. V was clipped by 10 bases and J by 5 bases, with 21 bases between them. This CDR3 contains 14 residues. The CDR3 DNA sequence: TGTGCCCTGACAAAAGTGGGGGCTCGGACTGAAGCTTTCTTT. Translated, it gives CALTKVGARTEAFF.

This clone was found once. V gene TRBV19 combines with J gene TRBJ1-2; 9 positions match TRBD1. V lost 6 bases, J lost 8 bases, and 7 bases stayed unmatched. This CDR3 contains 13 residues. Germline CDR1 LNHDA, CDR2 SQIVND (reference sequence). The CDR3 DNA reads as TGTGCCAGTAGCTTGGACAGGGGTATGGGCTACACCTTC. The encoded protein is CASSLDRGMGYTF.

The chain combines TRBV19 with TRBJ1-5; weak D call: TRBD1 (6 bases). The CDR3 spans 16 residues. The V and J ends lost 1 base and 2 bases respectively, with 12 bases between them. Germline loops: CDR1 LNHDA, CDR2 SQIVND (reference sequence). CDR3 nucleotide sequence: TGTGCCAGTAGTATAGTCGGGGGCCTCGGCAATCAGCCCCAGCATTTT. Protein sequence: CASSIVGGLGNQPQHF.

This sequence joins TRBV5-1 and TRBJ2-7; a weak D match, TRBD1 (5 bases). The V end lost 0 bases, the J end lost 2 bases, and 12 bases lay between the germline ends. From germline, CDR1 is SGHRS and CDR2 YFSETQ. The CDR3 loop spans 15 amino acids. The CDR3 nucleotides read TGCGCCAGCAGCTTGGAAGACAGTTTGACCTACGAGCAGTACTTC. Protein product: CASSLEDSLTYEQYF.

The CDR3 reads CASSFSPIAPQTQYF. CDR3 nucleotides: TGTGCCAGCAGCTTTTCCCCGATTGCCCCACAGACCCAGTACTTC. The V gene is TRBV7-8, the J gene TRBJ2-5; no firm D call. Germline lookup yields CDR1 SGHVS and CDR2 FQNEAQ. The CDR3 contains 15 residues. Trimming took off 3 bases at V and 6 bases at J, with 17 bases between the two ends.

The chain joins TRBV4-3 to TRBJ2-5, with 7 bases matching TRBD1. CDR1 LGHNA and CDR2 YSLEER come from the germline V gene. The CDR3 spans 15 residues. The trim removed 0 bases at V and 4 bases at J, leaving 5 bases unmatched. The CDR3 here is CASSQDLGDRETQYF. CDR3 coding DNA: TGCGCCAGCAGCCAAGATTTGGGGGACAGAGAGACCCAGTACTTC.

The chain uses TRBV28 and TRBJ1-2; D remains unclear. The CDR3 length is 14 residues. The germline CDR1 and CDR2 sequences are MDHEN and SYDVKM. Trimming removed 3 bases from V and 3 bases from J, with 11 bases in between. The CDR3 nucleotides read TGTGCCAGCAGTTTGGTCCCAGCGTACTATGGCTACACCTTC. It is translated as CASSLVPAYYGYTF.

The V call is TRBV9, the J call TRBJ2-2; TRBD2 might be the D (5 bases). Germline V gene sequence: CDR1 SGDLS, CDR2 YYNGEE. The CDR3 has 14 amino acids. V lost 0 bases, J lost 4 bases, and 7 bases lay in between. This CDR3 reads CASSVGGPTGELFF. CDR3 DNA sequence: TGTGCCAGCAGCGTAGGCGGGCCCACCGGGGAGCTGTTTTTT. Complete variable domain (other parts from reference TRBV9 and TRBJ2-2): DSGVTQTPKHLITATGQRVTLRCSPRSGDLSVYWYQQSLDQGLQFLIQYYNGEERAKGNILERFSAQQFPDLHSELNLSSLELGDSALYFCASSVGGPTGELFFGEGSRLTVL.

This clone was counted a single time. The chain couples TRBV7-6 to TRBJ1-2, with TRBD1 matching over 9 bases. CDR1 SGHVS and CDR2 FNYEAQ come from the germline V gene. The V gene end was trimmed by 5 bases and the J gene end by 6 bases; junction bases not matched to a gene: 16. The length of the CDR3 is 17 residues. CDR3 in amino acids: CASSEERQGVVGHGYTF. CDR3 in DNA: TGTGCCAGCAGCGAAGAAAGACAGGGGGTCGTCGGGCATGGCTACACCTTC.

CDR3 bases: TGTGCCACCAGCAGAGACACAGGGGGCGAGGAAAAACTGTTTTTT. Its protein product is CATSRDTGGEEKLFF. The chain links TRBV15 to TRBJ1-4; TRBD1 matches 9 bases. The germline gives CDR1 LNHNV, CDR2 YYDKDF (reference sequence). CDR3 length: 15 amino acids. V was clipped by 0 bases and J by 8 bases; unmatched bases: 4. Together with reference TRBV15 and TRBJ1-4, the CDR3 gives the full variable domain: DAMVIQNPRYQVTQFGKPVTLSCSQTLNHNVMYWYQQKSSQAPKLLFHYYDKDFNNEADTPDNFQSRRPNTSFCFLDIRSPGLGDTAMYLCATSRDTGGEEKLFFGSGTQLSVL.